The 10 T cell receptor beta chains below all came from one sample that was sequenced in a study of blood T cell repertoires in COVID-19. Sequencing was performed with immunoSEQ multiplex PCR; in TCRdb, only in-frame clones are kept and a portion is missing. This table holds 95,000 or so clones, approximately 88% found once. Sequencing was performed on peripheral blood. All receptors come from a woman in her seventies with acute or convalescent COVID-19.

This chain joins TRBV5-1 and TRBJ2-5; D is ambiguous. With 5 bases removed from V and 5 bases from J, the gap between germline ends came to 10 bases. The germline V gene encodes CDR1 SGHRS and CDR2 YFSETQ. This CDR3 has 12 residues. CDR3 amino acids: CASSTRRETQYF. For the CDR3, the DNA is TGCGCCAGCAGTACCCGTCGGGAGACCCAGTACTTC.

Here the CDR3 reads CASSLTVNYNSPLHF. CDR3 in DNA: TGTGCCAGCAGCTTGACAGTGAACTATAATTCACCCCTCCACTTT. The chain recombines TRBV11-2 with TRBJ1-6; possibly TRBD1 for D (5 bases). Between the trimmed V and J ends, which lost 3 bases and 3 bases, there was a span of 9 bases. This CDR3 is 15 amino acids long. Germline V gene sequence: CDR1 SGHAT, CDR2 FQNNGV. Drawing the rest from reference TRBV11-2 and TRBJ1-6, the complete variable domain is EAGVAQSPRYKIIEKRQSVAFWCNPISGHATLYWYQQILGQGPKLLIQFQNNGVVDDSQLPKDRFSAERLKGVDSTLKIQPAKLEDSAVYLCASSLTVNYNSPLHFGNGTRLTVT.

This clone was seen a single time. The V gene is TRBV3-1 (or the pseudogene TRBV3-2), the J gene TRBJ1-1; maybe TRBD1 (6 bases). Germline CDR1 LGHDT, CDR2 YNNKEL (reference sequence). V was cut by 4 bases and J by 1 base, with 13 bases left in between. The CDR3 is 15 residues long. The CDR3 DNA is TGTGCCAGCAGCCCGGGACATTTTCCGAACACTGAAGCTTTCTTT. Protein product: CASSPGHFPNTEAFF.

The chain joins TRBV19 to TRBJ2-4, with D perhaps TRBD2 (6 bases). The V end was cut by 1 base, the J end by 11 bases, with 18 bases between. The CDR3 is 15 amino acids. The V gene's germline CDR1 is LNHDA and CDR2 SQIVND (reference sequence). CDR3 DNA: TGTGCCAGTAGTATAGTATCAGGAGGGTCCCAGTTTCAGTACTTC. It translates to CASSIVSGGSQFQYF.

This clone has a single count. Written as DNA, the CDR3 is TGTGCCAGCAGCCCGCGGATAAACTATGGCTACACCTTC. Protein: CASSPRINYGYTF. The chain carries TRBV5-6 and TRBJ1-2; D call uncertain. This CDR3 is 13 amino acids long. Germline CDR1 is SGHDT and CDR2 is YYEEEE. V lost 4 bases and J 2 bases, leaving 9 bases between the germline ends.

The V gene is TRBV5-8, the J gene TRBJ1-4; 8 nucleotides agree with TRBD1. The CDR3 length is 13 residues. With 4 bases clipped from V and 7 bases from J, the junction kept 3 bases outside the gene matches. Germline V gene sequence: CDR1 SGHTS, CDR2 YDEGEE. The CDR3 loop reads CASSVTGVEKLFF. For the CDR3, the DNA is TGTGCCAGCAGCGTGACAGGGGTTGAAAAACTGTTTTTT.

The genes are TRBV5-4 and TRBJ2-3, with D maybe TRBD2 (5 bases). Trimming left V 0 bases short and J 2 bases short, with 16 bases between. The germline gives CDR1 SGHNT, CDR2 YYREEE (reference sequence). This CDR3 has 17 amino acids. This CDR3 is CASSLDEGWSPTDTQYF. For the CDR3, the DNA is TGTGCCAGCAGCTTGGACGAGGGATGGAGCCCCACAGATACGCAGTATTTT.

This clone was detected only a few times. This sequence joins TRBV19 and TRBJ1-5; a possible D gene is TRBD1 (5 bases). The V and J ends lost 1 base and 6 bases respectively, with 13 bases between them. This CDR3 comprises 15 residues. Germline values: CDR1 LNHDA, CDR2 SQIVND (reference sequence). CDR3 sequence (DNA): TGTGCCAGTAGTATAGTGGCAGGGATCGGTCAGCCCCAGCATTTT. Protein sequence: CASSIVAGIGQPQHF.

The chain recombines TRBV5-1 with TRBJ2-3; D is possibly TRBD2 (6 bases). The CDR3 totals 16 residues. CDR1 and CDR2 from the germline V gene are SGHRS and YFSETQ. The V gene lost 0 bases and the J gene lost 0 bases, with 11 bases spanning the gap. The CDR3 loop is CASSLVRSGSTDTQYF. Written as DNA, the CDR3 is TGCGCCAGCAGCTTGGTGCGTAGCGGAAGCACAGATACGCAGTATTTT.

This clone was found once. The V and J genes are TRBV5-6 and TRBJ1-1; 10 positions match TRBD1. CDR1 is SGHDT and CDR2 is YYEEEE in the germline V gene. There are 16 residues in the CDR3. Losses at the gene ends were 4 bases for V and 1 base for J; bases not matched to a gene: 7. This CDR3 reads CASSRGQGLANTEAFF. In DNA form, the CDR3 reads TGTGCCAGCAGCCGGGGACAGGGGCTCGCGAACACTGAAGCTTTCTTT.